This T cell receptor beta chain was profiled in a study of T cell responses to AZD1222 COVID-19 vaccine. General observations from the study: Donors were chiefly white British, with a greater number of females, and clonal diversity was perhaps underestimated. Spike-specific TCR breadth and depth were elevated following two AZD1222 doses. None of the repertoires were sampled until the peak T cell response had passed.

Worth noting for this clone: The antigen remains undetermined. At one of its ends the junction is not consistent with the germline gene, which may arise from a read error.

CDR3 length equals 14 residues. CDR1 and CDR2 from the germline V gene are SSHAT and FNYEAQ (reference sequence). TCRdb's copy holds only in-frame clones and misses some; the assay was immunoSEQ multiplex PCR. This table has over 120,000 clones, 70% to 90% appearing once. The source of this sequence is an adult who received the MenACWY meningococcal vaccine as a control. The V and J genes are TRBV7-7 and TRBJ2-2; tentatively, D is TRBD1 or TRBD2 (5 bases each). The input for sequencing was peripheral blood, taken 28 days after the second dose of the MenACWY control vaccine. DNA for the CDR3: TGTGCTAGCAGCTTAGAGGGGACGAGCGGGGAGCTGTTTTTT. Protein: CASSLEGTSGELFF.